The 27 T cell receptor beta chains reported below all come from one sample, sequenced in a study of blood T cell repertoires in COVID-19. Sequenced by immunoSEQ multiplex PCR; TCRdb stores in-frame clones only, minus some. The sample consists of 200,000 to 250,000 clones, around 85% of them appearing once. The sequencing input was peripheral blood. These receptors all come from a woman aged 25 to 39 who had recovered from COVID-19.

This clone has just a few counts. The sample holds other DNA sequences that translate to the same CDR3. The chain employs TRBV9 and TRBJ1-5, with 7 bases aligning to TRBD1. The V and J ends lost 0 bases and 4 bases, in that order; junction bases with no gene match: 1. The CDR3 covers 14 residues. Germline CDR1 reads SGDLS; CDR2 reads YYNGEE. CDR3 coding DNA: TGTGCCAGCAGCGTAGGGACAGGAAATCAGCCCCAGCATTTT. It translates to CASSVGTGNQPQHF.

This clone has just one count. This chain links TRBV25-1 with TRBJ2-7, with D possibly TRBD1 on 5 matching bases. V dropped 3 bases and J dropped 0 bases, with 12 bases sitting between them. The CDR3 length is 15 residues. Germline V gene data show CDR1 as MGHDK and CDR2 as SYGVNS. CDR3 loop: CASSDVSGNSYEQYF. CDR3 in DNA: TGTGCCAGCAGTGACGTATCAGGGAACTCCTACGAGCAGTACTTC.

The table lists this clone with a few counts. The CDR3 DNA reads TGTGCCAGCAGCCAAGTTTTTGACTGGACAGGGGACTACGAGCAGTACTTC. Its protein is CASSQVFDWTGDYEQYF. The chain employs TRBV3-1 (or the pseudogene TRBV3-2) and TRBJ2-7, with 9 bases lining up with TRBD1. Germline V gene data show CDR1 as LGHDT and CDR2 as YNNKEL (reference sequence). This CDR3 has 17 amino acids. The J segment lost 3 bases and the V segment lost 1 base, leaving 10 bases of the junction unmatched.

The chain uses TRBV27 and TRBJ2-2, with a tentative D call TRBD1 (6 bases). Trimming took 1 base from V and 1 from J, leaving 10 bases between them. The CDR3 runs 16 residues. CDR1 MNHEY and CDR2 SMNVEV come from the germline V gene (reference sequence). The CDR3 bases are TGTGCCAGCAGTTTATTTTGGACAGTGAACACCGGGGAGCTGTTTTTT. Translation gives CASSLFWTVNTGELFF.

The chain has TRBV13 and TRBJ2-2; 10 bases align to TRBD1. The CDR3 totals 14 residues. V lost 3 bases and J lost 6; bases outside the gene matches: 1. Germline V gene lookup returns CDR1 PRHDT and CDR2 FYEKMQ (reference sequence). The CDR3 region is CASSLGQGPGELFF. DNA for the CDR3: TGTGCCAGCAGCTTGGGACAGGGGCCCGGGGAGCTGTTTTTT.

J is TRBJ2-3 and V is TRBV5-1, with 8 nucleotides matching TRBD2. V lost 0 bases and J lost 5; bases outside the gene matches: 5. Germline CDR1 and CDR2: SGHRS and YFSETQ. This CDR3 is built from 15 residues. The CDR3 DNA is TGCGCCAGCAGCTTGGCCGGGGGGGCGAAAGATACGCAGTATTTT. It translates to CASSLAGGAKDTQYF.

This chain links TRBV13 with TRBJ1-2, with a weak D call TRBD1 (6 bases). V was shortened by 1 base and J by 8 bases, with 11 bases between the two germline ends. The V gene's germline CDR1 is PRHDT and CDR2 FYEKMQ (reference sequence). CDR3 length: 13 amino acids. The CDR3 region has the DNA TGTGCCAGCAGCTTAGAACCAGGGGTGGGCTACACCTTC. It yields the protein CASSLEPGVGYTF.

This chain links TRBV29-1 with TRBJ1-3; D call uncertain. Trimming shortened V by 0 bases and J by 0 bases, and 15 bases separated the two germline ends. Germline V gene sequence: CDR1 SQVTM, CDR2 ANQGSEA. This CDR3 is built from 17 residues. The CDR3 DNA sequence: TGCAGCGTTGAAGACTCCACAGACCCCTTCTCTGGAAACACCATATATTTT. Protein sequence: CSVEDSTDPFSGNTIYF. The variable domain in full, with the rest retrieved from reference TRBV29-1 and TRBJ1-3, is SAVISQKPSRDICQRGTSLTIQCQVDSQVTMMFWYRQQPGQSLTLIATANQGSEATYESGFVIDKFPISRPNLTFSTLTVSNMSPEDSSIYLCSVEDSTDPFSGNTIYFGEGSWLTVV.

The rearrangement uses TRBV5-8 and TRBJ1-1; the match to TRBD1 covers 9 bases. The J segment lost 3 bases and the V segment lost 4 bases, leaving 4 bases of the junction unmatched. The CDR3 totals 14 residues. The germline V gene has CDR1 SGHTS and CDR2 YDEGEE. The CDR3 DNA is TGTGCCAGCAGCCTGGGACAGGGATACACTGAAGCTTTCTTT. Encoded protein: CASSLGQGYTEAFF.

Here the CDR3 DNA reads TGTGCCAGCGTACAAGAGACCCAGTACTTC. Protein product: CASVQETQYF. This chain links TRBV7-3 with TRBJ2-5; D is unresolved. V lost 8 bases, J lost 2 bases, and 3 bases lay in between. Germline loops: CDR1 SGHTA, CDR2 FQGTGA. This CDR3 has 10 residues. Based on the CDR3 plus reference TRBV7-3 and TRBJ2-5, the full variable domain is GAGVSQTPSNKVTEKGKYVELRCDPISGHTALYWYRQSLGQGPEFLIYFQGTGAADDSGLPNDRFFAVRPEGSVSTLKIQRTERGDSAVYLCASVQETQYFGPGTRLLVL.

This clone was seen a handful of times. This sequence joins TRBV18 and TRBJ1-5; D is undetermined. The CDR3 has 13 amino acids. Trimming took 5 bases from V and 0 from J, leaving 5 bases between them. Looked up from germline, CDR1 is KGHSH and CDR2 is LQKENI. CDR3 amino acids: CASSADSNQPQHF. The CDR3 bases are TGTGCCAGCTCAGCGGATAGCAATCAGCCCCAGCATTTT.

The CDR3 nucleotides read TGCGCCAGCAGCCGCGGGACAGTTTCCCCTGAAGCTTTCTTT. This sequence encodes CASSRGTVSPEAFF. The chain carries TRBV5-1 and TRBJ1-1, with 7 bases lining up with TRBD1. CDR1 and CDR2 from the germline V gene are SGHRS and YFSETQ. Trimming took 4 bases from V and 6 from J; bases not matched to a gene: 9. This CDR3 has 14 amino acids.

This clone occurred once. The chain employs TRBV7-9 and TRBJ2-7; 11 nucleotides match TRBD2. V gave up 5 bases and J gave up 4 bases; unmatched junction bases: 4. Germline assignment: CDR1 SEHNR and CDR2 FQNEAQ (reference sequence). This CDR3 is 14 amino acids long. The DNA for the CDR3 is TGTGCCAGCAGCCAGACTAGCGGGGAATACGAGCAGTACTTC. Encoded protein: CASSQTSGEYEQYF.

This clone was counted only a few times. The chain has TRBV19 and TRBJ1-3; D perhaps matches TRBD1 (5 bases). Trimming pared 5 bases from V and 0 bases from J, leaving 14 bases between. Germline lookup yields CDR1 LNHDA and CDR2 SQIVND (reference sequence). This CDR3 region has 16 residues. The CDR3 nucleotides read TGTGCCAGTAGTGCCAGCAGGGCTTTCTCTGGAAACACCATATATTTT. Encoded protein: CASSASRAFSGNTIYF.

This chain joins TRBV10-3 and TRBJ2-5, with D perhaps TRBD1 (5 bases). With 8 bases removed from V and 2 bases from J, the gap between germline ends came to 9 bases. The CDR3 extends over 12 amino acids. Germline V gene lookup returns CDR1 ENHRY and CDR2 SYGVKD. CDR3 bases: TGTGCCATCGGGCAGGGACAAGAGACCCAGTACTTC. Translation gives CAIGQGQETQYF.

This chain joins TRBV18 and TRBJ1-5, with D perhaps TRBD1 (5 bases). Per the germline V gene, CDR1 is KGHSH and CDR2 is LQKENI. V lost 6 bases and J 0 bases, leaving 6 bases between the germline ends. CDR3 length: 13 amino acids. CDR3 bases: TGTGCCAGCTCTACAGGTAGCAATCAGCCCCAGCATTTT. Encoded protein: CASSTGSNQPQHF. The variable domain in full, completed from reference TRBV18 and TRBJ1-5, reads NAGVMQNPRHLVRRRGQEARLRCSPMKGHSHVYWYRQLPEEGLKFMVYLQKENIIDESGMPKERFSAEFPKEGPSILRIQQVVRGDSAAYFCASSTGSNQPQHFGDGTRLSIL.

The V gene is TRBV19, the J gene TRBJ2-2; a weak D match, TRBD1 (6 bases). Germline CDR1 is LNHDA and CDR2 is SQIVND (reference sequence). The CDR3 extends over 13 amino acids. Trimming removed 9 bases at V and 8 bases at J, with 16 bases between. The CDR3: CASGNRVAGELFF. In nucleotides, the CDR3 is TGTGCCAGCGGGAACAGGGTAGCGGGGGAGCTGTTTTTT.

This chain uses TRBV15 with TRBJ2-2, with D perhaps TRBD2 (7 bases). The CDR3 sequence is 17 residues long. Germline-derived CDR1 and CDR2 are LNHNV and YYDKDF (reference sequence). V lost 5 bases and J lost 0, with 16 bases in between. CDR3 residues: CATSRGGGPTNTGELFF. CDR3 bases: TGTGCCACCAGCCGAGGGGGGGGACCAACGAACACCGGGGAGCTGTTTTTT.

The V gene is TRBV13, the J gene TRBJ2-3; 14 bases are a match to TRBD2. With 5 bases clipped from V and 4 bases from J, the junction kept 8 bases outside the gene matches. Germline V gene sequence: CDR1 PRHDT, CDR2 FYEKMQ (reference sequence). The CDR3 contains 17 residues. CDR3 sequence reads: CASSRLAGGSMADTQYF. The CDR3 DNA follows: TGTGCCAGCAGCCGACTAGCGGGGGGGAGCATGGCAGATACGCAGTATTTT.

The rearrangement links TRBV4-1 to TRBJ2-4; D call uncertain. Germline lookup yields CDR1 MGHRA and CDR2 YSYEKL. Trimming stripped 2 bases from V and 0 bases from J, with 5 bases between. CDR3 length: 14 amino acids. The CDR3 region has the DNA TGCGCCAGCAGCCAATCTCTAGCCAAAAACATTCAGTACTTC. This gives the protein CASSQSLAKNIQYF.

The CDR3 DNA reads as TGTGCCAGCAGTTTCGGACAGGGGGCATACGATGAGCAGTTCTTC. It is translated as CASSFGQGAYDEQFF. The J gene is TRBJ2-1, the V gene TRBV6-6; 11 nucleotides align to TRBD1. This CDR3 is 15 amino acids long. The V and J ends lost 4 bases and 8 bases, in that order; junction bases with no gene match: 7. Germline values: CDR1 MNHNY, CDR2 SVGAGI (reference sequence).

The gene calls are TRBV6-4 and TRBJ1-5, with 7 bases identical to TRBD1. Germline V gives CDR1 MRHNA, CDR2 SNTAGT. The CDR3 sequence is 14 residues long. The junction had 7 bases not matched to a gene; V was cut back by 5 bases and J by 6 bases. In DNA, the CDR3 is TGTGCCAGCAGTCCAGACAGGGTCGGTCAGCCCCAGCATTTT. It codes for CASSPDRVGQPQHF.

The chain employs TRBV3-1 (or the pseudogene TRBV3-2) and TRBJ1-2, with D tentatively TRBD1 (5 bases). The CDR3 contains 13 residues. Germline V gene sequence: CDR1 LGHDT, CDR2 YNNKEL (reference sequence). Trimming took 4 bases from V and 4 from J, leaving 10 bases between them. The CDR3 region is CASSLDSSYGYTF. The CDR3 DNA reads TGTGCCAGCAGCCTTGACAGTTCCTATGGCTACACCTTC.

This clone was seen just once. Written as DNA, the CDR3 is TGCGCCAGCAGCTTGACAGGGGACTATGGCTACACCTTC. Translated: CASSLTGDYGYTF. The chain is built from TRBV5-1 and TRBJ1-2; 7 nucleotides line up with TRBD1. Per germline, CDR1 SGHRS and CDR2 YFSETQ. V lost 1 base to trimming and J lost 3 bases; unmatched junction nucleotides: 0. This CDR3 spans 13 amino acids.

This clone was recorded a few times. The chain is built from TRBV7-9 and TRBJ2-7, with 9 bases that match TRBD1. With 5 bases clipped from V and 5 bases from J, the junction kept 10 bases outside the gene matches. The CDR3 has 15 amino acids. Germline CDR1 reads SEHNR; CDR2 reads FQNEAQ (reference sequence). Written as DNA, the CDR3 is TGTGCCAGCAGCAAAACAGGGGGCGAGAGCCACGAGCAGTACTTC. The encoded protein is CASSKTGGESHEQYF.

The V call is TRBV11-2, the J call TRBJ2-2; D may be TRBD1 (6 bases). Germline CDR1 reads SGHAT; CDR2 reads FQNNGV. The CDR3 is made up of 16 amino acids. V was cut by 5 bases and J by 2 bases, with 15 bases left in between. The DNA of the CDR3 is TGTGCCAGCAGCATGCGCGAGGGACACAACACCGGGGAGCTGTTTTTT. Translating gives CASSMREGHNTGELFF.

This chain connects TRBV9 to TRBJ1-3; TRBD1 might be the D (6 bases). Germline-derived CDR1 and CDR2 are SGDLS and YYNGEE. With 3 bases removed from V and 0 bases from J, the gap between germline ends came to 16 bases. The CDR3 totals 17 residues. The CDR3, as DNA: TGTGCCAGCAGCGCCGGAGACAGGACCATCTCTGGAAACACCATATATTTT. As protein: CASSAGDRTISGNTIYF.